This T cell receptor beta chain was identified in a study of blood T cell repertoires in COVID-19. Clones were read by immunoSEQ multiplex PCR, and TCRdb kept only the in-frame ones, dropping some. Of 140,000 to 150,000 clones in the sample, over 80% are singletons; the top ten hold about 3%. The source material was peripheral blood. The sequence was obtained from a woman in her 40s with active or convalescent COVID-19.

This CDR3 reads CASSYSLGEQYF. The CDR3 DNA reads TGTGCCAGCAGTTACTCTCTCGGCGAGCAGTACTTC. The V gene is TRBV6-5, the J gene TRBJ2-7; D is undetermined. CDR3 length: 12 residues. The germline CDR1 and CDR2 sequences are MNHEY and SVGAGI. Trimming removed 0 bases at V and 6 bases at J, with 6 bases between.